This T cell receptor (beta chain) was retrieved from a study of blood T cell repertoires in COVID-19 (dated by TCRdb to about 2020). Looking at the study overall: The collaborator samples originated in the United States, Italy and Spain and spanned the acute and convalescent phases of COVID-19. Nearly every sample came with metadata listing a de-identified subject ID, COVID-19 status, age in years and sex. Where available, HLA class I and class II types were obtained from metadata supplied by the sample provider rather than from assay-based typing. The material from the prospective study consisted of cDNA or gDNA derived from T cells, B-cell-depleted T cells, or PBMCs. Samples were obtained from the ongoing ImmuneRACE study (first 160 participants) and from 1,000 to 1,500 subjects provided by 6 global collaborators. Subjects who had been exposed to COVID-19, were actively infected with it, or had recovered from it provided the deeply sampled blood TCRbeta repertoires that made up the dataset. A freely available public database, intended as a resource for researchers studying the immune response to SARS-CoV-2, is where the repertoires were released.

Participants in the prospective study were aged roughly 18 to 100 years, lived in 20 to 30 United States geographic areas, and enrolled through a virtual design. To assign participants to cohorts, the prospective study relied on clinical history that participants themselves reported in a screening survey and a study questionnaire. Recovered participants in ImmuneRACE Cohort 3 were defined by two consecutive negative NP/OP PCR tests, clearance by a healthcare professional, or resolution of symptoms. Each participant in the prospective study had whole blood, serum and a nasopharyngeal or oropharyngeal swab collected by mobile phlebotomists. Additional blood draws and questionnaires over an approximately 2-month period could optionally be provided by prospective study participants. Before DNA extraction, prospective study blood samples were shipped either frozen or at room temperature. What the research found in general, with its limitations: The quantity of clinical and demographic metadata differed by source and by participant and was supplied without curation.

TCRbeta CDR3 regions were amplified from genomic DNA by means of the immunoSEQ Assay, a bias-controlled multiplex PCR. The original methods were these. The number of nucleated cells in each sample was estimated from the amplification of reference gene primers within the assay. Sequence reads were collapsed and filtered to measure the absolute abundance of every unique TCRbeta CDR3 rearrangement. Productive Simpson clonality was computed per sample as the square root of Simpson's diversity index over productive rearrangements. TCRdb holds this immuneACCESS table with in-frame rearrangements only. Some clones are missing; in checked studies, unresolved V genes explain under half, and the rest has no known cause. V, J and clone size are taken as reported in that table, and D and trimming were inferred from the DNA itself. The sample has hundreds of thousands of clones on record, about 85% of them singletons. The top ten hold roughly 2.6% of the sample.

As to this clone: It has no known antigen specificity. Nothing much larger sits one base from this clone, and base qualities are not available.

V was cut back by 5 bases and J by 5 bases, leaving a gap of 8 bases between them. The CDR3 runs 12 amino acids, cysteine and phenylalanine included. Kept here is only the CDR3 DNA, which spans 36 bases and is read in frame from base 1. Based on the germline V gene, the CDR1 and CDR2 sequences are SGDLS and YYNGEE. The chain employs TRBV9 and TRBJ2-1, with TRBD2 perhaps the D gene, on 6 matching bases. Input material: PBMCs or T cells enriched from blood (not recorded which). The clonotype comes from a woman between 45 and 65 years old who had recovered from COVID-19. The CDR3 is CASRGGDNEQFF. The DNA reads as follows: TGTGCCAGCAGGGGGGGAGACAATGAGCAGTTCTTC.